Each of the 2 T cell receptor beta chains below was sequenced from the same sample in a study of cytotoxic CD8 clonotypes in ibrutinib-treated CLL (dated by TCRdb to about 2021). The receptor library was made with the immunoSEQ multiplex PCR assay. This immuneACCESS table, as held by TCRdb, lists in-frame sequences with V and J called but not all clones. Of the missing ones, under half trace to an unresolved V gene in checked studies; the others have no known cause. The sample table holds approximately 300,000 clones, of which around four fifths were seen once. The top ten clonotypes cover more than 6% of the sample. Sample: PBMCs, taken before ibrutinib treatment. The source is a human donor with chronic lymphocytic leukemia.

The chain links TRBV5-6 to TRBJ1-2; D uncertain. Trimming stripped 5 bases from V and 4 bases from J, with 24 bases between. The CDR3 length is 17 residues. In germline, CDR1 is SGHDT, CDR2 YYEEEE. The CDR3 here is CASSPPRFDTAVYGYTF. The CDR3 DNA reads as TGTGCCAGCAGTCCGCCCCGGTTTGACACCGCCGTCTATGGCTACACCTTC.

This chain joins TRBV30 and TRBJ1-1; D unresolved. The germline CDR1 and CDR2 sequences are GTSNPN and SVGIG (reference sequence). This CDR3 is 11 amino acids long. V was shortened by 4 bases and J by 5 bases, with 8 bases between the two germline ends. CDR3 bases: TGTGCCTGGACTTCTCAGACTGAAGCTTTCTTT. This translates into CAWTSQTEAFF.